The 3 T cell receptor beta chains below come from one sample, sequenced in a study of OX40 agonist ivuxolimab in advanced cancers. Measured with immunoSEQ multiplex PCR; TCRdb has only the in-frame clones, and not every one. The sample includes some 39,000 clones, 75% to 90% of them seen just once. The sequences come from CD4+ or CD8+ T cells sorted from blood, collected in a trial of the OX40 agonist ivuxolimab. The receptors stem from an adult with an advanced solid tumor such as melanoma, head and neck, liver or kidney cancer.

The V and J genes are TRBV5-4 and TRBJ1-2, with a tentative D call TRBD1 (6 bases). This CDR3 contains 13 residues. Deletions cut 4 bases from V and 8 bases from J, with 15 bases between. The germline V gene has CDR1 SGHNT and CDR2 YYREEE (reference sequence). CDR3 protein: CASSLDRINGYTF. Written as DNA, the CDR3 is TGTGCCAGCAGCCTCGACAGGATTAACGGCTACACCTTC.

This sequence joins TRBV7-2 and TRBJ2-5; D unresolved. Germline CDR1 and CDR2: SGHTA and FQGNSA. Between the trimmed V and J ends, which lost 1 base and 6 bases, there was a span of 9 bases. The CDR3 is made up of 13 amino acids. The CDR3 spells CASSLGNGKTQYF. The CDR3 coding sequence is TGTGCCAGCAGCTTAGGGAATGGGAAGACCCAGTACTTC.

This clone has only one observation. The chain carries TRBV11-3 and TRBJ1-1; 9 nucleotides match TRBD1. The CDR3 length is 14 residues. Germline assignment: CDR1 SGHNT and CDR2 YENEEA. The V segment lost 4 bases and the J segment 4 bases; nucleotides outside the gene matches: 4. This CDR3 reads CASSWTGETTEAFF. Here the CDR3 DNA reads TGTGCCAGCAGCTGGACAGGGGAGACCACTGAAGCTTTCTTT.